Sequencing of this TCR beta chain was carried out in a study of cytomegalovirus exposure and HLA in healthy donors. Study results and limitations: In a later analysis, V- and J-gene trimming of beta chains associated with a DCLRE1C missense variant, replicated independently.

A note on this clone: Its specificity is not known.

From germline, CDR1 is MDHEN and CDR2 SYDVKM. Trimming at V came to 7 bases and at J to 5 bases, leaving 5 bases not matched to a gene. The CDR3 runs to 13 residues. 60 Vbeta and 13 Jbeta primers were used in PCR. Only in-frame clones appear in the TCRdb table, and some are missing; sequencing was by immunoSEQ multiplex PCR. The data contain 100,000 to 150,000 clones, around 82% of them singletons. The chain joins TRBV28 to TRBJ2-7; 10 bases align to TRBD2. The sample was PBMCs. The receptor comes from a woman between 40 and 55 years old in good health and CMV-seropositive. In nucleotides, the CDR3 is TGTGCCAGCAAACTAGCGGGAACCCACGAGCAGTACTTC. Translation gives CASKLAGTHEQYF.